The source of this T cell receptor (beta chain) is a study of identical twins. This CDR3 region has 13 residues. V gave up 10 bases and J gave up 1 base, with 12 bases separating them. Germline CDR1 and CDR2: ENHRY and SYGVKD. A universal primer binding site was introduced by template switching. The final cDNA contained unique molecular identifiers. Via MiXCR, TCRdb re-called the 5' RACE reads, giving one row per CDR3 protein. This table has 400,000 to 500,000 distinct CDR3 sequences, roughly 18% appearing once. The source is a man aged 45-60 years in good health. The rearrangement uses TRBV10-3 and TRBJ2-3, with D unclear. What was sequenced was naive T cells sorted from blood. Here the CDR3 DNA reads TGTGCCACCGTCAGTTTTGGCACAGATACGCAGTATTTT. It encodes CATVSFGTDTQYF.